The next 19 T cell receptor beta chains were all read from a single sample in a study of cytomegalovirus exposure and HLA in healthy donors. With 60 Vbeta and 13 Jbeta primers, the PCR was carried out. Only in-frame clones appear in the TCRdb table, and some are missing; sequencing was by immunoSEQ multiplex PCR. The table records about 120,000 clones, nearly 65% of them present only once. The sequenced material came from PBMCs. The receptors were sampled from a man between 35 and 55 years old in good health and CMV-seropositive.

This chain connects TRBV5-6 to TRBJ2-3, with a weak D call TRBD1 (5 bases). Germline V gene lookup returns CDR1 SGHDT and CDR2 YYEEEE. The CDR3 sequence is 15 residues long. V lost 4 bases to trimming and J lost 0 bases, with 12 bases between them. Written as DNA, the CDR3 is TGTGCCAGCAGCCCGCAGGGCTGGAGCACAGATACGCAGTATTTT. It yields the protein CASSPQGWSTDTQYF.

The chain is built from TRBV5-1 and TRBJ2-7; 9 bases are a match to TRBD1. CDR3 length equals 17 residues. The V gene end was trimmed by 0 bases and the J gene end by 4 bases; junction bases not matched to a gene: 11. Germline assignment: CDR1 SGHRS and CDR2 YFSETQ. As DNA, the CDR3 is TGCGCCAGCAGCTTGGCCTTAAGGACAGGGGTGGGGTACGAGCAGTACTTC. It is translated as CASSLALRTGVGYEQYF.

The rearrangement joins TRBV18 to TRBJ1-2, with D perhaps matching TRBD1 (6 bases). CDR3 size: 15 residues. Per germline, CDR1 KGHSH and CDR2 LQKENI. Trimming removed 3 bases from V and 5 bases from J, with 16 bases in between. Here the CDR3 reads CASSPETGRGYGYTF. The CDR3, as DNA: TGTGCCAGCTCACCGGAAACAGGGCGAGGATATGGCTACACCTTC.

The chain joins TRBV7-2 to TRBJ2-7; the match to TRBD1 covers 11 bases. The trim removed 1 base at V and 7 bases at J, leaving 12 bases unmatched. The CDR3 spans 17 residues. Germline CDR1 reads SGHTA; CDR2 reads FQGNSA. The CDR3 DNA reads as TGTGCCAGCAGCTTAGAGTTAGGCGGACAGGGGGCGCGAGAGCAGTACTTC. This codes for CASSLELGGQGAREQYF.

V is TRBV6-4 and J is TRBJ2-1, with 9 bases lining up with TRBD2. The germline V gene has CDR1 MRHNA and CDR2 SNTAGT. This CDR3 spans 19 amino acids. Trimming took 0 bases from V and 4 from J; bases not matched to a gene: 13. The CDR3 spells CASSDSEGPRLAVYNEQFF. The DNA for the CDR3 is TGTGCCAGCAGTGACTCGGAGGGACCCAGACTAGCGGTATACAATGAGCAGTTCTTC.

The chain joins TRBV27 to TRBJ1-4, with D possibly TRBD1 on 5 matching bases. Looked up from germline, CDR1 is MNHEY and CDR2 is SMNVEV (reference sequence). Trimming stripped 3 bases from V and 8 bases from J, with 13 bases between. CDR3 length equals 14 residues. The CDR3 sequence is CASSFSAGNEKLFF. The CDR3 DNA sequence: TGTGCCAGCAGTTTTTCGGCAGGGAACGAAAAACTGTTTTTT.

This clone appeared a single time. The V call is TRBV7-9, the J call TRBJ2-3, with D perhaps matching TRBD1 (5 bases). Germline CDR1 reads SEHNR; CDR2 reads FQNEAQ (reference sequence). The germline V and J ends were trimmed by 4 bases and 2 bases, with 13 bases remaining between them. The CDR3 spans 15 residues. This CDR3 reads CASSSDSTLTDTQYF. The CDR3 DNA reads TGTGCCAGCAGCTCTGACAGTACCCTCACAGATACGCAGTATTTT.

The gene calls are TRBV19 and TRBJ2-1; D might be TRBD2 (6 bases). V lost 6 bases and J 10 bases, leaving 19 bases between the germline ends. CDR1 is LNHDA, CDR2 SQIVND, per germline (reference sequence). The CDR3 consists of 14 residues. In nucleotides, the CDR3 is TGTGCCAGTAGCAACCCGGGACTCCCGGACGAGCAGTTCTTC. Amino acids: CASSNPGLPDEQFF.

The chain recombines TRBV11-3 with TRBJ2-5; TRBD1 agrees at 10 bases. CDR1 and CDR2 from the germline V gene are SGHNT and YENEEA. Unmatched junction bases numbered 5, after V lost 5 bases and J lost 5 bases. The CDR3 covers 14 residues. The CDR3 spells CASSLRQGAETQYF. In DNA form, the CDR3 reads TGTGCCAGCAGCCTCCGACAGGGGGCTGAGACCCAGTACTTC.

Only a few counts were recorded for this clone. This sequence joins TRBV29-1 and TRBJ2-7; 7 positions agree with TRBD1. The CDR3 is 14 residues long. J lost 0 bases, V lost 7 bases, and 9 bases had no gene match. Germline V gene lookup returns CDR1 SQVTM and CDR2 ANQGSEA. The CDR3 region is CSAWDSSSSYEQYF. Written as DNA, the CDR3 is TGCAGCGCGTGGGACAGTTCGAGCTCCTACGAGCAGTACTTC.

The V and J genes are TRBV12-5 and TRBJ1-2; D is unresolved. The CDR3 extends over 13 amino acids. The germline gives CDR1 LGHNT, CDR2 FRNRAP. Trimming removed 3 bases from V and 8 bases from J, with 13 bases in between. CDR3 nucleotide sequence: TGTGCTAGTGGTTTCGTTGCAGTTTCCGGCTACACCTTC. Its protein product is CASGFVAVSGYTF.

In its sample, this clone was seen a few times. The chain carries TRBV29-1 and TRBJ1-5; D perhaps matches TRBD1 (5 bases). This CDR3 region has 14 residues. Germline V CDR1 and CDR2: SQVTM, ANQGSEA. V was trimmed by 4 bases and J by 0 bases, leaving 10 bases between them. The CDR3 DNA reads TGCAGCGTTGGGGGGGTTAATAGCAATCAGCCCCAGCATTTT. It codes for CSVGGVNSNQPQHF.

The rearrangement uses TRBV5-4 and TRBJ1-2; a possible D gene is TRBD1 (5 bases). Trimming took off 6 bases at V and 3 bases at J, with 15 bases between the two ends. The CDR3 totals 14 residues. Germline CDR1 and CDR2: SGHNT and YYREEE (reference sequence). The CDR3 reads CASTLYRDYYGYTF. The CDR3 DNA reads as TGTGCCAGCACCCTTTACCGGGACTACTATGGCTACACCTTC. The complete variable domain, with remaining parts taken from reference TRBV5-4 and TRBJ1-2, reads ETGVTQSPTHLIKTRGQQVTLRCSSQSGHNTVSWYQQALGQGPQFIFQYYREEENGRGNFPPRFSGLQFPNYSSELNVNALELDDSALYLCASTLYRDYYGYTFGSGTRLTVV.

The genes are TRBV2 and TRBJ1-2; 8 bases are shared with TRBD1. Per the germline V gene, CDR1 is SNHLY and CDR2 is FYNNEI. The CDR3 covers 14 residues. V lost 3 bases, J lost 6 bases, and 6 bases stayed unmatched. The CDR3 loop reads CASSDPGTGDGYTF. CDR3 in DNA: TGTGCCAGCAGTGACCCCGGGACAGGAGATGGCTACACCTTC.

The chain links TRBV10-3 to TRBJ2-3; 7 nucleotides match TRBD1. CDR3 length equals 13 residues. Per germline, CDR1 ENHRY and CDR2 SYGVKD. The V and J ends lost 8 bases and 3 bases, in that order; junction bases with no gene match: 5. In nucleotides, the CDR3 is TGTGCCATCTCGGCAGGGGGAACAGATACGCAGTATTTT. Translation: CAISAGGTDTQYF.

This chain joins TRBV5-1 and TRBJ1-2, with D maybe TRBD1 (5 bases). The germline V and J ends were trimmed by 0 bases and 5 bases, with 14 bases remaining between them. This CDR3 is built from 15 residues. Germline V lookup: CDR1 SGHRS, CDR2 YFSETQ. The CDR3 is CASSLAVGGGYGYTF. CDR3 nucleotide sequence: TGCGCCAGCAGCTTGGCCGTTGGCGGGGGGTATGGCTACACCTTC. Full variable domain (missing parts from reference TRBV5-1 and TRBJ1-2): KAGVTQTPRYLIKTRGQQVTLSCSPISGHRSVSWYQQTPGQGLQFLFEYFSETQRNKGNFPGRFSGRQFSNSRSEMNVSTLELGDSALYLCASSLAVGGGYGYTFGSGTRLTVV.

This chain connects TRBV5-1 to TRBJ2-1, with D possibly TRBD1 on 6 matching bases. In germline, CDR1 is SGHRS, CDR2 YFSETQ. The length of the CDR3 is 16 residues. V was trimmed by 0 bases and J by 2 bases, leaving 12 bases between them. The CDR3: CASSLALDRPYNEQFF. The CDR3 DNA follows: TGCGCCAGCAGCTTGGCCTTGGACAGACCCTACAATGAGCAGTTCTTC.

The V gene is TRBV2, the J gene TRBJ1-1, with TRBD1 matching 7 bases. The J segment lost 5 bases and the V segment lost 8 bases, leaving 2 bases of the junction unmatched. The germline gives CDR1 SNHLY, CDR2 FYNNEI. The CDR3 spans 11 residues. CDR3 nucleotide sequence: TGTGCCAGCCAGACAGGGACTGAAGCTTTCTTT. Its protein is CASQTGTEAFF. Drawing the rest from reference TRBV2 and TRBJ1-1, the complete variable domain is EPEVTQTPSHQVTQMGQEVILRCVPISNHLYFYWYRQILGQKVEFLVSFYNNEISEKSEIFDDQFSVERPDGSNFTLKIRSTKLEDSAMYFCASQTGTEAFFGQGTRLTVV.

J is TRBJ2-7 and V is TRBV10-3, with a possible D match to TRBD2 (6 bases). V shed 4 bases and J shed 1 base, with 8 bases lying between them. Germline CDR1 ENHRY, CDR2 SYGVKD. The CDR3 length is 13 residues. The CDR3 nucleotides are TGTGCCATCAGTGCGGGACTGTCCTACGAGCAGTACTTC. Translating gives CAISAGLSYEQYF.